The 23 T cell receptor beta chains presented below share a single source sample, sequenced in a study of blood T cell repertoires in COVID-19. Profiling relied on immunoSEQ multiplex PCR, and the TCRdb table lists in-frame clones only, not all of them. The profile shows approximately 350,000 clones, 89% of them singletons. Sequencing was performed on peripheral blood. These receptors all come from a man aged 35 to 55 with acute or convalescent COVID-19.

This chain's CDR3 is CASSPVRASGITYEQYF. CDR3 DNA: TGCGCCAGCAGCCCTGTCCGGGCTAGCGGGATCACCTACGAGCAGTACTTC. The V gene is TRBV5-1, the J gene TRBJ2-7; 9 bases map to TRBD2. From germline, CDR1 is SGHRS and CDR2 YFSETQ. The CDR3 runs to 17 residues. The V and J ends lost 4 bases and 2 bases, in that order; junction bases with no gene match: 13.

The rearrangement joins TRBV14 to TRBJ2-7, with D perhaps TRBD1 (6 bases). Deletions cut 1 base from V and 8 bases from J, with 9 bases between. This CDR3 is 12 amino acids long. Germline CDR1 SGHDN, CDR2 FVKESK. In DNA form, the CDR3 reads TGTGCCAGCAGCCAAGCAGGGGCCAAGCAGTACTTC. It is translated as CASSQAGAKQYF.

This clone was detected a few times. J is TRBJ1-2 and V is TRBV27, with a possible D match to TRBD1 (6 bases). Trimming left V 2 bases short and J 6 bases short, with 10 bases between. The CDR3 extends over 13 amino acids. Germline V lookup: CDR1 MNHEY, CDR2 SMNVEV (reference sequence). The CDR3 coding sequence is TGTGCCAGCAGTTTAAATACAGGGCATGGCTACACCTTC. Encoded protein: CASSLNTGHGYTF.

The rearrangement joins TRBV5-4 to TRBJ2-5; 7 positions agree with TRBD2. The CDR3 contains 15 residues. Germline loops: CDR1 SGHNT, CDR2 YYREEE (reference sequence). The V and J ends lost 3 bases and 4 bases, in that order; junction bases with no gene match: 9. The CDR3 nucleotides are TGTGCCAGCAGCTCTGGGGGAGGGCCTATAGAGACCCAGTACTTC. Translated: CASSSGGGPIETQYF.

CDR3 residues: CASSPQYNEQFF. The CDR3 coding sequence is TGTGCCAGCAGCCCTCAGTACAATGAGCAGTTCTTC. The rearrangement joins TRBV7-6 to TRBJ2-1; D call uncertain. With 5 bases removed from V and 4 bases from J, the gap between germline ends came to 6 bases. Per the germline V gene, CDR1 is SGHVS and CDR2 is FNYEAQ. This CDR3 is 12 amino acids long.

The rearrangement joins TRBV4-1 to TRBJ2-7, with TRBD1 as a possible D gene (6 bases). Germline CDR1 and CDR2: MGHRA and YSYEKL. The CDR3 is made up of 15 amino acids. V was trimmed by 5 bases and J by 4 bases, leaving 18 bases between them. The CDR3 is CASSYPGTRMYEQYF. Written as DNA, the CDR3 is TGCGCCAGCAGCTATCCCGGGACAAGGATGTACGAGCAGTACTTC.

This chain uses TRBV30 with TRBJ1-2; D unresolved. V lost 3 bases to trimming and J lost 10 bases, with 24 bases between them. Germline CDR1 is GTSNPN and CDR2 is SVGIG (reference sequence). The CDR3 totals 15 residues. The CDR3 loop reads CAWRVGGYGLVPYTF. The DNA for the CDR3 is TGTGCCTGGAGGGTTGGAGGATACGGCTTGGTACCCTACACCTTC.

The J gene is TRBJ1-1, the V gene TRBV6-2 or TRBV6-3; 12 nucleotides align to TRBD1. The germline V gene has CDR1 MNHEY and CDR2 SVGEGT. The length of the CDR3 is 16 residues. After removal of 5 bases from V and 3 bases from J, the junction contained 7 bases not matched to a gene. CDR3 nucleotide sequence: TGTGCCAGCAGTACGGGACAGGGGGCGGGGGACACTGAAGCTTTCTTT. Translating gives CASSTGQGAGDTEAFF.

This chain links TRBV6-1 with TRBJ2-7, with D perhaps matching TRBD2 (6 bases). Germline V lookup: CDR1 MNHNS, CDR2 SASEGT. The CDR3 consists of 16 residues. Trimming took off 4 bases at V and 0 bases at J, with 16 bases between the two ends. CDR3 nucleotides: TGTGCCAGCAGTGTCAGGCAGTGGGGGGTCTCCTACGAGCAGTACTTC. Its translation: CASSVRQWGVSYEQYF.

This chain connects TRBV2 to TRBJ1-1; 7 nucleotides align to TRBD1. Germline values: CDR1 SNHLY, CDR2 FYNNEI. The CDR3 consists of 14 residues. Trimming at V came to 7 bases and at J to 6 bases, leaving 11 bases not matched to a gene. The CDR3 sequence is CASNRDRAMAEAFF. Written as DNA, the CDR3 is TGTGCCAGCAATCGAGACAGGGCGATGGCTGAAGCTTTCTTT.

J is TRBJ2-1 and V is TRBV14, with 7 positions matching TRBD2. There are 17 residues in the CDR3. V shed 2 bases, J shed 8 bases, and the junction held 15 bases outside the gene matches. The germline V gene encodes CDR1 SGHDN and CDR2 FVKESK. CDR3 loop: CASSQLSGGTDSDEQFF. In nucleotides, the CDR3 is TGTGCCAGCAGCCAACTTTCGGGGGGAACCGATTCAGATGAGCAGTTCTTC.

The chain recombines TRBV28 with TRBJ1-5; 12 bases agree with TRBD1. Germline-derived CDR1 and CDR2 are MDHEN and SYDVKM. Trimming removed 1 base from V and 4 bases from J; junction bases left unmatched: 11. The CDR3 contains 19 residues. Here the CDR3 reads CASSLFAGQGAIGNQPQHF. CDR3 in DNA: TGTGCCAGCAGTTTATTCGCGGGACAGGGGGCGATAGGGAATCAGCCCCAGCATTTT.

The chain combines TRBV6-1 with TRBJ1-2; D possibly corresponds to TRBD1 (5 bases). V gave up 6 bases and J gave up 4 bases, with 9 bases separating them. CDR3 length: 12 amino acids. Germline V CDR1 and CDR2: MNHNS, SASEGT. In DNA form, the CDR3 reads TGTGCCAGCAGCCAGGACATCTATGGCTACACCTTC. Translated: CASSQDIYGYTF.

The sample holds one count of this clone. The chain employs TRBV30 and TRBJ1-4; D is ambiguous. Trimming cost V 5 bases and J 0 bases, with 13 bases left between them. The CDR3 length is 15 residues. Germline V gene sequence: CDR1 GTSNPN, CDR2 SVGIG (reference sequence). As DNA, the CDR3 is TGTGCCTGGGGCCAGCGGGGTGCAACTAATGAAAAACTGTTTTTT. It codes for CAWGQRGATNEKLFF.

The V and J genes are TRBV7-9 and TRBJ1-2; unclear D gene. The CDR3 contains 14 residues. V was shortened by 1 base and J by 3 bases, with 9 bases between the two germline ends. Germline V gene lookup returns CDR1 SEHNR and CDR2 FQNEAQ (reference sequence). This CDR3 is CASSLGPQYYGYTF. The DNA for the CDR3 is TGTGCCAGCAGCTTAGGGCCTCAATACTATGGCTACACCTTC.

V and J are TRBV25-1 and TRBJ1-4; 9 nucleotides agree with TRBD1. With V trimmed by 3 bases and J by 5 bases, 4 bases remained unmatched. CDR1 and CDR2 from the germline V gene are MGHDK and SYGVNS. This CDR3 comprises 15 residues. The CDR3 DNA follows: TGTGCCAGCAGTGATCGGGGACAGGGAAATGAAAAACTGTTTTTT. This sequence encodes CASSDRGQGNEKLFF.

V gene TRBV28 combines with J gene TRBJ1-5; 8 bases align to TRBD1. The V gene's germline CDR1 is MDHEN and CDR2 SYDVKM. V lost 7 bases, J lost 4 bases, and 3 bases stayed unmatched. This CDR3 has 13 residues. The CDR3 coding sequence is TGTGCCAGCACTACAGGGGGGAATCAGCCCCAGCATTTT. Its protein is CASTTGGNQPQHF.

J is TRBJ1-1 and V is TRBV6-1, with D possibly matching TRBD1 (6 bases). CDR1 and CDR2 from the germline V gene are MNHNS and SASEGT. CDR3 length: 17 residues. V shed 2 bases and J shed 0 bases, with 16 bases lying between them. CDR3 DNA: TGTGCCAGCAGTGAATTTATGAGGGGGTACATGAACACTGAAGCTTTCTTT. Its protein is CASSEFMRGYMNTEAFF.

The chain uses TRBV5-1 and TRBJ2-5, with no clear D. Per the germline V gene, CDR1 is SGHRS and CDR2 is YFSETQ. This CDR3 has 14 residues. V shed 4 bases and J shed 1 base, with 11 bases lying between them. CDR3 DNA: TGCGCCAGCAGCCCGGTTGTGTCCCAAGAGACCCAGTACTTC. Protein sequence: CASSPVVSQETQYF.

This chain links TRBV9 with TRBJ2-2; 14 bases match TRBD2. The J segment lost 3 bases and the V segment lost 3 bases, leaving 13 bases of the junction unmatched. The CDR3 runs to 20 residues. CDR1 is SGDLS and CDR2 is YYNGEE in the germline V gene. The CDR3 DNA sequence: TGTGCCAGCAGCGAACGACTAGCGGGGGGGCCTATGTCAGACACCGGGGAGCTGTTTTTT. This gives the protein CASSERLAGGPMSDTGELFF.

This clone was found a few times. CDR3 sequence: CASSAPLTGELFF. In nucleotides, the CDR3 is TGTGCCAGCAGCGCCCCTCTCACCGGGGAGCTGTTTTTT. V is TRBV9 and J is TRBJ2-2; no reliable D call. V was shortened by 3 bases and J by 4 bases, with 7 bases between the two germline ends. The CDR3 runs to 13 residues. CDR1 SGDLS and CDR2 YYNGEE come from the germline V gene.

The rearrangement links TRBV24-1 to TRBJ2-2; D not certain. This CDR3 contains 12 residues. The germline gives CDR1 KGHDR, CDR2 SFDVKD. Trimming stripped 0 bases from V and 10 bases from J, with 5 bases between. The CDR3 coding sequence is TGTGCCACCAGTGATTTGGCGGCGGAGCTGTTTTTT. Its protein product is CATSDLAAELFF.

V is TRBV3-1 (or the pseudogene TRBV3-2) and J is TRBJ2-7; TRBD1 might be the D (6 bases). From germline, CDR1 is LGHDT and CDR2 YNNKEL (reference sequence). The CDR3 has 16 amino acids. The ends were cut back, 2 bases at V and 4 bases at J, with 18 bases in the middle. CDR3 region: CASSQSPGQLSYEQYF. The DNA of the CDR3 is TGTGCCAGCAGCCAATCCCCAGGACAGTTGTCGTACGAGCAGTACTTC.